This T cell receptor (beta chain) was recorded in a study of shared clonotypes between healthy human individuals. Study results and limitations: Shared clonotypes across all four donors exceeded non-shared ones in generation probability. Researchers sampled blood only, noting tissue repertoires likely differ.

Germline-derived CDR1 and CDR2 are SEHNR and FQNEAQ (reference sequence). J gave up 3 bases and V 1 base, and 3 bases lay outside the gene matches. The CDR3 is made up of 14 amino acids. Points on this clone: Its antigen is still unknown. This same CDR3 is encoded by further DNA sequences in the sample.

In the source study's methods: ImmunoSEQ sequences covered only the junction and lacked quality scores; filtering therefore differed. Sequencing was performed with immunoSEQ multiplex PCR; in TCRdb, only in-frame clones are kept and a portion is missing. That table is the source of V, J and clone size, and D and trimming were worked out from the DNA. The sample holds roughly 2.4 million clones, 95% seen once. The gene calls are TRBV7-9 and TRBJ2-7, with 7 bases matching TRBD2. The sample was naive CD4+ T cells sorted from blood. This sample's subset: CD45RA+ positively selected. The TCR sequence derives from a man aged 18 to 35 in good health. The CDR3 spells CASSLGGGSYEQYF. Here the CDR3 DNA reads TGTGCCAGCAGCTTAGGGGGCGGGAGCTACGAGCAGTACTTC.